The entry that follows covers one TCR beta chain sequence. These donors, healthy bone marrow donors, were studied. Although they were nominally healthy when sampled, donors likely had unrecorded immune exposures. This CDR3 has 12 residues. Deletions cut 7 bases from V and 10 bases from J, with 14 bases between. Germline V gene lookup returns CDR1 SGHAT and CDR2 FQNNGV. PCR primers comprised 60 Vbeta and 13 Jbeta primers. The data were produced by immunoSEQ multiplex PCR, yet TCRdb's version contains in-frame clones alone and is incomplete. The sample shows about 92,000 clones, just under 70% of them seen only once. These data originate in a study of cytomegalovirus exposure and HLA in healthy donors. The wider study: A previous analysis identified more than 100 million unique TCR beta sequences derived from 180 million or so T cells. Ancestry clustering placed 81% of roughly 410 genotyped donors in the Caucasian-associated cluster.

This TCR came from a man between 45 and 60 years old in good health and CMV-seronegative. V and J are TRBV11-2 and TRBJ2-1, with unresolved D. Sequencing was carried out using PBMCs. CDR3 in DNA: TGTGCCAGCAACTATGACCCTGGGGAGCAGTTCTTC. Translating gives CASNYDPGEQFF.